The clone carrying this T cell receptor (beta chain) was counted many times. The antigen is undetermined. These data come from a study of T cells after yellow fever vaccination. Overall study findings and caveats: By day 5 rather than day 15, the secondary response had peaked, though it was weaker. CD4 and CD8 compartments shared a small share of clonotypes. Booster sampling recovered most clones from primary vaccination (under 98% CD4, approximately 90% CD8).

The CDR3 has 20 residues. Germline loops: CDR1 SGHTA, CDR2 FQGNSA. Unmatched junction bases numbered 21, after V lost 5 bases and J lost 0 bases. TCRdb passed the 5' RACE reads through MiXCR, listing each CDR3 protein once. This table has 250,000 to 400,000 distinct CDR3 sequences, approximately 4.3% appearing once. The V and J genes are TRBV7-2 and TRBJ1-1; 7 positions match TRBD1. Sequences were derived from PBMCs, sampled 15 days after the yellow fever booster vaccination. This sequence originates from a man between 18 and 29 years old who received the YFV17D yellow fever vaccine. The CDR3 here is CASSPRPYRGRKGMNTEAFF. The CDR3 DNA follows: TGTGCCAGCAGCCCAAGGCCTTACAGGGGACGGAAGGGGATGAACACTGAAGCTTTCTTT.